Sequencing of this T cell receptor beta chain was carried out in a study of hypomethylating agent response in myelodysplastic syndrome (dated by TCRdb to the early 2020s). Background on the whole study: Patients were treated with the hypomethylating agents azacitidine (8 of 11) or decitabine (3 of 11). The cohort was composed of several male and 2 female myelodysplastic syndrome patients. On average the patients were roughly 68 +/- 5.8 years old, and a diploid cytogenetic profile was seen most often. Six patients responded with complete response or hematologic improvement, and about five patients were non-responders. The mutation found most frequently was TET2, which appeared in about 45% of the 11 patients. Complete response or hematologic improvement counted as response, and patients meeting neither criterion were classed as non-responders.

The receptor library was made with the immunoSEQ multiplex PCR assay. Survey resolution was used, with two replicates of around 200 ng each, totaling approximately 400 ng of DNA per sample. The hsTCRB kit detected rearranged TCRB sequences in genomic DNA using multiplex PCR primers targeting V and J genes. In the first PCR, the CDR3 region was amplified for around 28 cycles with the QIAGEN Multiplex PCR Kit. An approximately 8-cycle second PCR added sample barcodes and Illumina adapters to each replicate. A QuantStudio 6 together with the KAPA library quantification kit was used to quantify the pooled libraries. About 16 pM of pooled libraries went onto an Illumina MiSeq for sequencing, using single-end reads of 156 cycles plus an index read of 15 cycles. In the original analysis: Of fewer than 200,000 unique clonotypes, roughly 1.8% were flagged by VDJdb annotation as previously reported viral-epitope-specific clonotypes. The immunoSEQ Data Assistant and immunoSEQ Analyzer turned the raw reads into TCRB repertoires that were normalized and annotated. Clonotype analysis used the immunarch R package version 0.6.5 and BioAnalyzer. Before richness was estimated, every repertoire was downsampled to match the clone count of the smallest repertoire. Clonotypes were sorted into expanded, contracted or novel categories with Fisher's exact tests, where novel meant the clonotype had zero frequency before treatment. Significantly changed CDR3 beta sequences were clustered with GLIPH2 at simulation_depth=1000 and kmer_min_depth=3, and CDR3s shorter than five residues were left out. TCRdb mirrors the immuneACCESS table, restricted to in-frame sequences. Some clones are absent from its copies; in checked studies, under half trace to an unresolved V gene, and the reason for the others is unknown. That table furnishes V, J and clone size, whereas the DNA furnished D and trimming. The sample data list about 6,000 clones, and approximately 84% of these were observed just once. The ten biggest clones cover just over 9.5% of the sample.

Findings and caveats that apply to the study as a whole: Novel clonotypes appeared more often in responders, whereas non-responders had more contracted clonotypes after treatment. The healthy control donors were not matched in age to the MDS patients, and this mismatch could have affected the comparison between MDS and healthy donors. Only approximately ten patients were analyzed, so the cohort was small. After treatment with a hypomethylating agent, no significant changes in richness, rarefaction diversity or clonality were seen, whether all patients were considered together or each response group separately. A possible recognition of novel MDS antigens by the shared GLIPH2 clusters was not confirmed and needs experimental validation.

According to the germline V gene (reference sequence), CDR1 reads LNHDA and CDR2 reads SQIVND. From V the trimming removes 4 bases and from J it removes 4 bases, while the gene matches leave 4 bases of the junction unaccounted for. The CDR3 sequence holds 14 residues, the cysteine and phenylalanine included. The sequence is cut down to CDR3 DNA, 42 bases in frame from base 1. As concerns this clone: The specificity of this receptor is unknown. One base away there is no much larger clone; base qualities are not given.

T-cell subsets were not sorted, and bulk bone marrow was analyzed instead. Immunosequencing of the TCR beta CDR3 regions was performed on bone marrow from 11 myelodysplastic syndrome patients before and after hypomethylating agent therapy. To track the repertoire longitudinally, every patient provided one baseline bone marrow along with two to three bone marrows taken at different post-treatment timepoints. Genomic DNA was extracted from whole bone marrow, and quality was checked by TapeStation, NanoDrop OneC and PicoGreen assays. The receptor's source is a human donor with myelodysplastic syndrome. The chain uses TRBV19 and TRBJ2-3; TRBD1 matches 8 bases in the middle. The sample here was bone marrow, taken before or after starting hypomethylating agent treatment for myelodysplastic syndrome (not recorded which). The DNA sequence follows: TGTGCCAGTAGTACAGGGGGCGAGGCAGATACGCAGTATTTT. The resulting protein is CASSTGGEADTQYF.